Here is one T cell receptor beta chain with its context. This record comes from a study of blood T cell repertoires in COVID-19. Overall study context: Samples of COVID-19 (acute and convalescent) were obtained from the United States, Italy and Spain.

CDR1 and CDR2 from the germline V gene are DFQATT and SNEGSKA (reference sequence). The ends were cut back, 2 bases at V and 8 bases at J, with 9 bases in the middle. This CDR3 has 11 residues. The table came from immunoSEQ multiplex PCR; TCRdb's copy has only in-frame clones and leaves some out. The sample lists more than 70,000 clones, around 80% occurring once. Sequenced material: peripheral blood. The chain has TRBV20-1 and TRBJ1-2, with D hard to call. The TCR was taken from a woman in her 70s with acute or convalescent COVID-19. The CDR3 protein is CSARLLGGYTF. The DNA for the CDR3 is TGCAGTGCTAGATTGCTAGGCGGCTACACCTTC.